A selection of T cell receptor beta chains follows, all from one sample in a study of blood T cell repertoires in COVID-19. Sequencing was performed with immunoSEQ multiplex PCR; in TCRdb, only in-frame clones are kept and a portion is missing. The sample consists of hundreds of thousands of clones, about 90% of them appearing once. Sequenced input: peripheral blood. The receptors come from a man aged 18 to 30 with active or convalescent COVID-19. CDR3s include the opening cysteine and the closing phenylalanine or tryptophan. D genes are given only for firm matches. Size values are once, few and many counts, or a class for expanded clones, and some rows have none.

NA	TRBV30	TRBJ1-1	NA	TGTGCCTGGAGTCCGGGGAGGGAGACTGAAGCTTTCTTT	CAWSPGRETEAFF
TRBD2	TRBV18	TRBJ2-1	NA	TGTGCCAGCTCACCACTTCTAGCGGGAATCTACAATGAGCAGTTCTTC	CASSPLLAGIYNEQFF
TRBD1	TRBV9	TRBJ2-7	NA	TGTGCCAGCAGCCCAGGGGGACAGGGCCACGAGCAGTACTTC	CASSPGGQGHEQYF
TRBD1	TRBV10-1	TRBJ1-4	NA	TGCGCCAGCAGTGTGGGGACAGTGAATGAAAAACTGTTTTTT	CASSVGTVNEKLFF
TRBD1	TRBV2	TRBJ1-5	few	TGTGCCAGCAGTGTTGGGACAGGTAGCAATCAGCCCCAGCATTTT	CASSVGTGSNQPQHF
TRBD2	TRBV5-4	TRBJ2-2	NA	TGTGCCAGCAGCGCACCCGGGACTAGCGTATCCGGGGAGCTGTTTTTT	CASSAPGTSVSGELFF
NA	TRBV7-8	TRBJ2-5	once	TGTGCCAGCAGCTTCTCTACAGGGATAGAAGAGACCCAGTACTTC	CASSFSTGIEETQYF
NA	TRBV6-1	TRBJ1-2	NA	TGTGCCAGCAGTGAAGAGGAGGGAAGGCGGCTAGGGGGCTACACCTTC	CASSEEEGRRLGGYTF
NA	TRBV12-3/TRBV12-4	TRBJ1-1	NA	TGTGCCAGCAGTTTCCCGGGGAACACTGAAGCTTTCTTT	CASSFPGNTEAFF
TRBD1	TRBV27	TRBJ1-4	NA	TGTGCCAGCAGACTACAGGGGGCGGCTAATGAAAAACTGTTTTTT	CASRLQGAANEKLFF
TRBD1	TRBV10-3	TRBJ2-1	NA	TGTGCCATCAGTGGGGGGAGGACAGGGCACAATGAGCAGTTCTTC	CAISGGRTGHNEQFF
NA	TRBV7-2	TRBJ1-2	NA	TGTGCCAGCAGCCCAGAGGGGGACTATGGCTACACCTTC	CASSPEGDYGYTF
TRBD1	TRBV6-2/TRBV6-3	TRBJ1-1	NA	TGTGCCAGCAGTTACTCGGTCTATACAGGGGGATTCACTGAAGCTTTCTTT	CASSYSVYTGGFTEAFF
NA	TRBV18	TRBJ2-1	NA	TGTGCCAGCTCACCACCGATAGGAGCGGAGGGTGAGCAGTTCTTC	CASSPPIGAEGEQFF
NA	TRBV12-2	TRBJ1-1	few	TGTGCAAGTCGCTTAGCAGGGGGCACTGAAGCTTTCTTT	CASRLAGGTEAFF
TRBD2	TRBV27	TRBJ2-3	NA	TGTGCCAGCAGTTTATCGGCTAGCGGGAGGCCTCAGGGTTTT	CASSLSASGRPQGF
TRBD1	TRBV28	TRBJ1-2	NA	TGTGCCAGCAGTTTAGGGGGACAGGCGGGCTATGGCTACACCTTC	CASSLGGQAGYGYTF